This T cell receptor beta chain was sequenced during a study of T cell responses to AZD1222 COVID-19 vaccine. Overall study findings and caveats: Vaccine-associated CD4 TCRs spanned spike, dominant at 160-218 and 743-854. Baseline seropositivity characterized only six AZD1222 recipients. The donor cohort was predominantly white British with a female majority, and clonal diversity may have been underestimated.

The V segment lost 3 bases and the J segment 6 bases; nucleotides outside the gene matches: 6. The germline V gene encodes CDR1 LNHDA and CDR2 SQIVND (reference sequence). This CDR3 is 15 amino acids long. TCRdb keeps only in-frame clones here, not all; method: immunoSEQ multiplex PCR. The table has 140,000 to 150,000 clones, roughly 92% seen once; the top ten hold under 4.5%. A remark on this clone: Its antigen is not known.

This receptor was obtained from an adult in good health. This chain links TRBV19 with TRBJ1-5, with 9 positions matching TRBD1. The source material was peripheral blood, sampled on day 0 of AZD1222 vaccination. Written as DNA, the CDR3 is TGTGCCAGTAGTATTGGACAGGGGAGAACTCAGCCCCAGCATTTT. Residues: CASSIGQGRTQPQHF.